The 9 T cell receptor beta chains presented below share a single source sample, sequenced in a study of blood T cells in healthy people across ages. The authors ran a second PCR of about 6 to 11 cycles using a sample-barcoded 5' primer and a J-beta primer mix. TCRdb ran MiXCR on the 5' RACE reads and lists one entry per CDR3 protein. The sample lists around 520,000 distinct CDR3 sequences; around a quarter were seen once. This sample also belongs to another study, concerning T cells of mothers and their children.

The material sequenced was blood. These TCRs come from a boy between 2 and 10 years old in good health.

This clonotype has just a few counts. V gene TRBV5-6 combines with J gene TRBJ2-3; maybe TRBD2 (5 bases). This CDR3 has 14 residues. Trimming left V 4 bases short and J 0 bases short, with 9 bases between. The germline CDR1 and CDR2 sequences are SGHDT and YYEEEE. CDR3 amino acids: CASSESGSTDTQYF. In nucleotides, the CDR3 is TGTGCCAGCAGCGAGAGCGGTAGCACAGATACGCAGTATTTT.

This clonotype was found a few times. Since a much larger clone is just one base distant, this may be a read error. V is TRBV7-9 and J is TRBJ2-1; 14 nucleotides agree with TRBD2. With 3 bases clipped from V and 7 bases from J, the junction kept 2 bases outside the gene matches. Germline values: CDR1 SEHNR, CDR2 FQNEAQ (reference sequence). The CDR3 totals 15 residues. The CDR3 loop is CASSFGTSGSNEQFF. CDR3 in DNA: TGTGCCAGCAGCTTCGGGACTAGCGGGAGTAATGAGCAGTTCTTC.

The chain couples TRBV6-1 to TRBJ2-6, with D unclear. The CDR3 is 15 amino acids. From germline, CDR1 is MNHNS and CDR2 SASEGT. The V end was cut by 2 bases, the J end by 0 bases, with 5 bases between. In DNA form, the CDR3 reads TGTGCCAGCAGTGAACGAGGCTCTGGGGCCAACGTCCTGACTTTC. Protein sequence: CASSERGSGANVLTF.

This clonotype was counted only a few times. The CDR3 is CASSLKPLRDEQFF. The DNA of the CDR3 is TGTGCCAGCAGTTTAAAACCTCTAAGGGATGAGCAGTTCTTC. J is TRBJ2-1 and V is TRBV27; D ambiguous. CDR3 size: 14 residues. V gave up 2 bases and J gave up 8 bases, with 13 bases separating them. Germline CDR1 and CDR2: MNHEY and SMNVEV (reference sequence).

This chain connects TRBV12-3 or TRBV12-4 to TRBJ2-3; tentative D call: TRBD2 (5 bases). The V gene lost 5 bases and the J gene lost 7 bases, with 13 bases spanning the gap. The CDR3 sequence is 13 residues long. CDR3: CASSLGLGYTQYF. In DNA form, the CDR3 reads TGTGCCAGCAGTCTTGGACTGGGATATACGCAGTATTTT.

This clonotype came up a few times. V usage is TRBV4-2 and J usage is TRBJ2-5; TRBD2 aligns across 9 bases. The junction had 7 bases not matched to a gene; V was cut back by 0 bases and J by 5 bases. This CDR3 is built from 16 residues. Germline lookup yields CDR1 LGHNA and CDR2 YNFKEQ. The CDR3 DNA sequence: TGTGCCAGCAGCCAAGATCCCCTAGCGGGGTTGGAGACCCAGTACTTC. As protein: CASSQDPLAGLETQYF.

The CDR3 DNA follows: TGCAGTGCTAGACCCGCGCGAAAGGGACAGGAAGGGGAGACCCAGTACTTC. Translation gives CSARPARKGQEGETQYF. The chain is built from TRBV20-1 and TRBJ2-5; 8 bases are a match to TRBD1. Per germline, CDR1 DFQATT and CDR2 SNEGSKA (reference sequence). The J segment lost 5 bases and the V segment lost 2 bases, leaving 16 bases of the junction unmatched. This CDR3 comprises 17 residues.

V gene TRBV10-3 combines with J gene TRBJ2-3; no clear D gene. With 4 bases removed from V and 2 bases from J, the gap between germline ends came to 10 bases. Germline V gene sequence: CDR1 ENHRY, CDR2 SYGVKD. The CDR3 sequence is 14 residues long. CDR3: CAISGDWTTDTQYF. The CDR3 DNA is TGTGCCATCAGTGGGGATTGGACCACAGATACGCAGTATTTT.

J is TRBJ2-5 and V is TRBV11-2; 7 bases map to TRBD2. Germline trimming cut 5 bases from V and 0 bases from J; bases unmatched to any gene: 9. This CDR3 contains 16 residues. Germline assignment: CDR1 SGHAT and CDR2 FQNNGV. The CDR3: CASSPEVAGYQETQYF. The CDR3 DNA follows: TGTGCCAGCAGCCCCGAGGTAGCGGGCTACCAAGAGACCCAGTACTTC. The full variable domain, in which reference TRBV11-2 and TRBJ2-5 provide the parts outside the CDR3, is EAGVAQSPRYKIIEKRQSVAFWCNPISGHATLYWYQQILGQGPKLLIQFQNNGVVDDSQLPKDRFSAERLKGVDSTLKIQPAKLEDSAVYLCASSPEVAGYQETQYFGPGTRLLVL.